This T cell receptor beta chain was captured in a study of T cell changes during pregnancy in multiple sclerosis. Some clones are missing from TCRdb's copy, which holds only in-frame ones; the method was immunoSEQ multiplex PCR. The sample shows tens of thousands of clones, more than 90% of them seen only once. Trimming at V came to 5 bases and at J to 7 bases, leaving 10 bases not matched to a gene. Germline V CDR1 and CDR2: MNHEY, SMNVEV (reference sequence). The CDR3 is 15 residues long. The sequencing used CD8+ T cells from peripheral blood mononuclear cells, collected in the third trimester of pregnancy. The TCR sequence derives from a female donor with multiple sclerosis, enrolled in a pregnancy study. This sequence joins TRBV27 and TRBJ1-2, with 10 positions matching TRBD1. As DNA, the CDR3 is TGTGCCAGCAGTCTCGGGACAGGGGCTTCCCCTGGCTACACCTTC. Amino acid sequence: CASSLGTGASPGYTF.